This T cell receptor beta chain was found in a study of cytomegalovirus exposure and HLA in healthy donors. Points from the study as a whole: Later, an analysis found that TCR clusters from the first cohort tended to co-occur in the roughly 120 validation repertoires. Testing in vitro showed a few CMV-associated chains specific for CMV antigens.

As regards this clone: Its antigen is unidentified.

Method: immunoSEQ multiplex PCR; TCRdb's copy keeps in-frame clones and lacks some. The table shows 65,000 to 95,000 clones, with more than 85% occurring only once. The germline CDR1 and CDR2 sequences are GTSNPN and SVGIG (reference sequence). This CDR3 has 20 residues. Trimming removed 1 base from V and 0 bases from J; junction bases left unmatched: 18. Sequenced sample: PBMCs. The chain is built from TRBV30 and TRBJ1-5; 7 bases line up with TRBD1. The origin of this receptor is a woman in her 30s in good health and CMV-seronegative. The CDR3 protein is CAWSGMSVGTASYSNQPQHF. Here the CDR3 DNA reads TGTGCCTGGAGTGGGATGTCGGTCGGGACAGCATCTTATAGCAATCAGCCCCAGCATTTT.